This T cell receptor (beta chain) was sequenced during a study of blood T cell repertoires in COVID-19. Whole-study context: Acute-phase and convalescent COVID-19 samples originated in the United States, Italy and Spain. From T cells, B-cell-depleted T cells, or PBMCs came the material, which was cDNA or gDNA.

The junction had 5 bases not matched to a gene; V was cut back by 3 bases and J by 1 base. Germline CDR1 and CDR2: KGHSH and LQKENI. This CDR3 has 16 residues. In its sample, this clone was seen a few times. In the original workflow: Amplification of reference gene primers was used by the study to estimate nucleated cell counts. Profiled with immunoSEQ multiplex PCR; TCRdb holds only in-frame clones, not every one. V, J and clone size derive from that table, while D and trimming were established from the DNA sequence. The sample has over 200,000 clones, nearly 90% seen once; the top ten hold roughly 12%.

The sequence came from a young woman who had recovered from COVID-19. The V gene is TRBV18, the J gene TRBJ2-7, with 11 bases identical to TRBD2. The sample consisted of peripheral blood. The DNA of the CDR3 is TGTGCCAGCTCACCTCTTACTAGCGGGGGTTCCTACGAGCAGTACTTC. It encodes CASSPLTSGGSYEQYF.